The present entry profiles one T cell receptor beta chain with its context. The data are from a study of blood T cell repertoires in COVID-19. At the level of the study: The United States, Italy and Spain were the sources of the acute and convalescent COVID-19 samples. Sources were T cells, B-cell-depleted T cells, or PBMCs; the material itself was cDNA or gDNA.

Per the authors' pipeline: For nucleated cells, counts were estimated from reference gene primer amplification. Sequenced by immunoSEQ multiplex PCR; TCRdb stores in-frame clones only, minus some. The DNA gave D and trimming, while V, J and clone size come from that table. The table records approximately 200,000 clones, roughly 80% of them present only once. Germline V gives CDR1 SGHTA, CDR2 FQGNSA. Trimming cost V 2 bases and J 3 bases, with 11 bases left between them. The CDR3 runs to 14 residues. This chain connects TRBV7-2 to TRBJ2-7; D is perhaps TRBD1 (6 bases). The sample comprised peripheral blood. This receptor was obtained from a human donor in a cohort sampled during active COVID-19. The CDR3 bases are TGTGCCAGCAGCTTAACGTGGGACAACTACGAGCAGTACTTC. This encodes CASSLTWDNYEQYF. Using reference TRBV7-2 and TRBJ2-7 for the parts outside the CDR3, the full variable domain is GAGVSQSPSNKVTEKGKDVELRCDPISGHTALYWYRQSLGQGLEFLIYFQGNSAPDKSGLPSDRFSAERTGGSVSTLTIQRTQQEDSAVYLCASSLTWDNYEQYFGPGTRLTVT.